The sequence of this TCR beta chain was determined in a study of cytomegalovirus exposure and HLA in healthy donors. The study, taken as a whole, reports: For TCR beta chains, V- and J-gene trimming was later linked to a missense DCLRE1C variant.

CDR1 and CDR2 (germline): SEHNR, FQNEAQ (reference sequence). There are 17 residues in the CDR3. The ends lost 1 base at V and 0 bases at J; junction bases unmatched: 5. Primers included in the PCR were 60 Vbeta and 13 Jbeta primers. The authors' processing: In a later analysis, tens of millions of unique TCR beta chains included roughly 11 million shared by two or more donors. Some clones are missing from TCRdb's copy, which holds only in-frame ones; the method was immunoSEQ multiplex PCR. The V and J calls and clone size were taken over from that table, and D and trimming were inferred from the DNA. The table has 130,000 to 150,000 clones, 70% to 80% seen once. With regard to this clone: Its matching antigen is unknown.

The donors were healthy bone marrow donors. The specimen was PBMCs. This chain connects TRBV7-9 to TRBJ1-1; 10 positions agree with TRBD1. This TCR derives from a male donor in good health and CMV-seronegative. CDR3 protein: CASSLVGQGGLNTEAFF. CDR3 nucleotide sequence: TGTGCCAGCAGCTTAGTAGGACAGGGGGGCCTGAACACTGAAGCTTTCTTT.